The next 9 T cell receptor beta chains were all read from a single sample in a study of shared clonotypes between healthy human individuals. Only in-frame clones appear in the TCRdb table, and some are missing; sequencing was by immunoSEQ multiplex PCR. The table lists 2 million to 3 million clones, around nine tenths of them singletons. Sequencing was done on a sample of naive CD4+ T cells sorted from blood. The subset: CD45RA+ positively selected. The receptor source for this set is a man younger than 30 in good health.

As regards this clone: The same CDR3 arises from other DNA sequences in this sample as well. The gene calls are TRBV4-1 and TRBJ2-2; tentatively, D is TRBD1 or TRBD2 (5 bases each). The CDR3 is 15 residues long. Germline-derived CDR1 and CDR2 are MGHRA and YSYEKL. V lost 0 bases to trimming and J lost 4 bases, with 9 bases between them. CDR3 sequence (DNA): TGCGCCAGCAGCCAAGAACCAGGGAGCACCGGGGAGCTGTTTTTT. Protein: CASSQEPGSTGELFF.

This clone was seen just once. The chain carries TRBV6-5 and TRBJ1-2, with 9 bases aligning to TRBD1. The CDR3 is made up of 15 amino acids. The germline CDR1 and CDR2 sequences are MNHEY and SVGAGI. The V segment lost 6 bases and the J segment 4 bases; nucleotides outside the gene matches: 9. The CDR3 DNA sequence: TGTGCCAGCAGCCCCCACAGGGGGCAGAGCTATGGCTACACCTTC. It codes for CASSPHRGQSYGYTF.

For this clone: The sample has other DNA sequences that encode this CDR3 too. This rearrangement joins TRBV2 to TRBJ1-5, with TRBD1 identical over 9 bases. V gave up 3 bases and J gave up 2 bases; unmatched junction bases: 2. The CDR3 is made up of 15 amino acids. CDR1 is SNHLY, CDR2 FYNNEI, per germline. The CDR3 here is CASSDRTGGNQPQHF. The CDR3 DNA follows: TGTGCCAGCAGTGACAGGACAGGGGGCAATCAGCCCCAGCATTTT.

The chain joins TRBV15 to TRBJ2-5; D ambiguous. The length of the CDR3 is 12 residues. CDR1 and CDR2 (germline): LNHNV, YYDKDF (reference sequence). Trimming removed 1 base at V and 3 bases at J, with 3 bases between. Here the CDR3 DNA reads TGTGCCACCAGCAGAGGGGAAGAGACCCAGTACTTC. Encoded protein: CATSRGEETQYF.

V and J are TRBV30 and TRBJ1-1, with 8 bases fitting TRBD1. The germline gives CDR1 GTSNPN, CDR2 SVGIG (reference sequence). This CDR3 contains 13 residues. J lost 6 bases, V lost 5 bases, and 8 bases had no gene match. The CDR3 DNA sequence: TGTGCCTGGGACAGGGGAAAAAGGGCTGAAGCTTTCTTT. As protein: CAWDRGKRAEAFF. Variable domain in full (rest from reference TRBV30 and TRBJ1-1): SQTIHQWPATLVQPVGSPLSLECTVEGTSNPNLYWYRQAAGRGLQLLFYSVGIGQISSEVPQNLSASRPQDRQFILSSKKLLLSDSGFYLCAWDRGKRAEAFFGQGTRLTVV.

This chain connects TRBV19 to TRBJ2-7, with 8 bases identical to TRBD1. Germline CDR1 reads LNHDA; CDR2 reads SQIVND (reference sequence). There are 15 residues in the CDR3. The J segment lost 9 bases and the V segment lost 0 bases, leaving 10 bases of the junction unmatched. CDR3 nucleotides: TGTGCCAGTAGTATAGATCGGAGACAGGGGTATCTGCAGTACTTC. This codes for CASSIDRRQGYLQYF.

V usage is TRBV2 and J usage is TRBJ1-5; D call uncertain. The CDR3 consists of 15 residues. The V end lost 3 bases, the J end lost 4 bases, and 13 bases lay between the germline ends. The germline gives CDR1 SNHLY, CDR2 FYNNEI. CDR3 in DNA: TGTGCCAGCAGTGAGTACGGGAAGCCTAATCAGCCCCAGCATTTT. This encodes CASSEYGKPNQPQHF.

The V gene is TRBV21-1, the J gene TRBJ2-7; the D call in the table, TRBD1, was not verified against the DNA. TRBV21-1 is termed a pseudogene. The CDR3 runs 16 residues. CDR3 nucleotides: TGTGCCAGCAGCAAAATCATACAGGGGGCGAAGAACGAGCAGTACTTC. This sequence encodes CASSKIIQGAKNEQYF.

V gene TRBV28 combines with J gene TRBJ1-1, with D tentatively TRBD1 (5 bases). Trimming took 8 bases from V and 1 from J, leaving 14 bases between them. The CDR3 is 14 residues long. CDR1 MDHEN and CDR2 SYDVKM come from the germline V gene. DNA of the CDR3: TGTGCCAGCGGTTGGTCCGGACAGAACACTGAAGCTTTCTTT. Protein product: CASGWSGQNTEAFF.